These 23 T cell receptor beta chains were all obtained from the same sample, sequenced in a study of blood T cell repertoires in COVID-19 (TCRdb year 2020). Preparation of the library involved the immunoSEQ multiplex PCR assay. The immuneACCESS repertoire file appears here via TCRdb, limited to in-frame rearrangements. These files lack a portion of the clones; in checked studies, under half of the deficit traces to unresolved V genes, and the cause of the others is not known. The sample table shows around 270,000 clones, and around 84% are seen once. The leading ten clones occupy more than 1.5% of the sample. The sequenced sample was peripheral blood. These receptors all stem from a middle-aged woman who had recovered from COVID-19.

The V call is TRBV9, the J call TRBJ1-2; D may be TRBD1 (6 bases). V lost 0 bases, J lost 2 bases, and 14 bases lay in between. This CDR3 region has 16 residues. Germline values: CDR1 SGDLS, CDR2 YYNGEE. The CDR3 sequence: CASSVALGASNYGYTF. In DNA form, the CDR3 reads TGTGCCAGCAGCGTAGCTTTGGGGGCCTCCAACTATGGCTACACCTTC.

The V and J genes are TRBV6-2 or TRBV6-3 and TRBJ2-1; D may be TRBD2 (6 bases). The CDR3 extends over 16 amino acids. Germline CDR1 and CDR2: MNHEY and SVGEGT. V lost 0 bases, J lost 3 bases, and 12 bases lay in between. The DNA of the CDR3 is TGTGCCAGCAGTTACTCCTTCCCGGGGGACTACAATGAGCAGTTCTTC. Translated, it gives CASSYSFPGDYNEQFF.

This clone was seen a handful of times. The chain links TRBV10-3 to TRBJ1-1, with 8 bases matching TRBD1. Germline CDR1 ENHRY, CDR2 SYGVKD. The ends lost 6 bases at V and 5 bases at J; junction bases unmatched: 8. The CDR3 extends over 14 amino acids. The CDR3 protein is CAISQDRVATEAFF. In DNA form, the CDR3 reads TGTGCCATCAGCCAGGACAGGGTGGCAACTGAAGCTTTCTTT.

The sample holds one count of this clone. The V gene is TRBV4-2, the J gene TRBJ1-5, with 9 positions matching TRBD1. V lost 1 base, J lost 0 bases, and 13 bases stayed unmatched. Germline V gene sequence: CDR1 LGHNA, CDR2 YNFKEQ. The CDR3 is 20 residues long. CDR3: CASSQGPGQGHKYSNQPQHF. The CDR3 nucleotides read TGTGCCAGCAGCCAAGGTCCGGGACAGGGACACAAGTATAGCAATCAGCCCCAGCATTTT.

CDR3 DNA: TGTGCCAGCAGGGACAGGGGGCGGGAGACCCAGTACTTC. Amino acids: CASRDRGRETQYF. This chain connects TRBV28 to TRBJ2-5; 11 bases are a match to TRBD1. The V gene end was trimmed by 6 bases and the J gene end by 5 bases; junction bases not matched to a gene: 2. This CDR3 has 13 amino acids. Germline CDR1 is MDHEN and CDR2 is SYDVKM.

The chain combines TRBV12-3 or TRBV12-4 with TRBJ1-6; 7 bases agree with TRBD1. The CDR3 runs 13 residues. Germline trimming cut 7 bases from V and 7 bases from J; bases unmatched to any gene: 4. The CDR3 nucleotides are TGTGCCAGCAAGGGACAGCCGAATTCACCCCTCCACTTT. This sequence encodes CASKGQPNSPLHF.

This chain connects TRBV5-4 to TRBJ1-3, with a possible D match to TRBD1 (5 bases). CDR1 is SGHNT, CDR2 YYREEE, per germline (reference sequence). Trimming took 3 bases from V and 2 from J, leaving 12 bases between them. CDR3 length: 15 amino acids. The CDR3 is CASSSGTSPGNTIYF. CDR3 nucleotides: TGTGCCAGCAGCTCAGGGACTTCCCCTGGAAACACCATATATTTT.

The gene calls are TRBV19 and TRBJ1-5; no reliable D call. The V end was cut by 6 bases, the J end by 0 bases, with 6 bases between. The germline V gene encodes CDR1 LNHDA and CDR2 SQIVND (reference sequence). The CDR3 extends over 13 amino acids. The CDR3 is CASSFNSNQPQHF. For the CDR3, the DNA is TGTGCCAGTAGCTTTAATAGCAATCAGCCCCAGCATTTT. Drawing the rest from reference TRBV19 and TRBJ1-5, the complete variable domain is DGGITQSPKYLFRKEGQNVTLSCEQNLNHDAMYWYRQDPGQGLRLIYYSQIVNDFQKGDIAEGYSVSREKKESFPLTVTSAQKNPTAFYLCASSFNSNQPQHFGDGTRLSIL.

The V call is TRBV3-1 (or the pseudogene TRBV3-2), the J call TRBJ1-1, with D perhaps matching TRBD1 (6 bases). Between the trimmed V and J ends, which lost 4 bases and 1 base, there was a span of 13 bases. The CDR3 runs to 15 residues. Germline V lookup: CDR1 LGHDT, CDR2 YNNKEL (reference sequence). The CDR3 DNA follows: TGTGCCAGCAGCCCGCGGACAGTCTCGAACACTGAAGCTTTCTTT. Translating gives CASSPRTVSNTEAFF.

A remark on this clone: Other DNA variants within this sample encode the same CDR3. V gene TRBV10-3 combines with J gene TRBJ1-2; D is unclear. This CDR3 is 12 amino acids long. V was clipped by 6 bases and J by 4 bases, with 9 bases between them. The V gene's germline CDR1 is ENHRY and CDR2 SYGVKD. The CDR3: CAIRREAYGYTF. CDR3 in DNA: TGTGCCATCAGGCGGGAGGCCTATGGCTACACCTTC.

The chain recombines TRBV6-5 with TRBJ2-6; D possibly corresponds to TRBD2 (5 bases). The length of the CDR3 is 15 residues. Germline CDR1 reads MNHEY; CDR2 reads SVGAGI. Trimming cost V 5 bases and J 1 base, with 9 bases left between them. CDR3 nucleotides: TGTGCCAGCAGTAGAGGGTTTTCTGGGGCCAACGTCCTGACTTTC. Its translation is CASSRGFSGANVLTF.

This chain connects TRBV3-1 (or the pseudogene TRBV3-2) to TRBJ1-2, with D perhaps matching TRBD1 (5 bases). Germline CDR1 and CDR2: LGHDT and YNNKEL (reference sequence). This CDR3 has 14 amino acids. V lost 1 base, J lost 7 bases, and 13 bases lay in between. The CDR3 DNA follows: TGTGCCAGCAGCCAAGTCGACAGAGGAAGTGGCTACACCTTC. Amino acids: CASSQVDRGSGYTF.

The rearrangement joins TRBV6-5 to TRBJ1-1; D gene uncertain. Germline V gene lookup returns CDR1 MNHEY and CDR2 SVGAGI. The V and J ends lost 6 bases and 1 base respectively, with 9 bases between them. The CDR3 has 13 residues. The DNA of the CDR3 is TGTGCCAGCAGGTTCGGGGAGAACACTGAAGCTTTCTTT. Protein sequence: CASRFGENTEAFF.

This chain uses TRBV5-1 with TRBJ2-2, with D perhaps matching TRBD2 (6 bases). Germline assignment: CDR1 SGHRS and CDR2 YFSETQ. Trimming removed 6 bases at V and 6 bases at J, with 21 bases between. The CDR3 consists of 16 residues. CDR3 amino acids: CASTPGGTRFAGELFF. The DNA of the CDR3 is TGCGCCAGCACACCTGGCGGGACGAGGTTTGCCGGGGAGCTGTTTTTT. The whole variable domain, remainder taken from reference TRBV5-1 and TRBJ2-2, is KAGVTQTPRYLIKTRGQQVTLSCSPISGHRSVSWYQQTPGQGLQFLFEYFSETQRNKGNFPGRFSGRQFSNSRSEMNVSTLELGDSALYLCASTPGGTRFAGELFFGEGSRLTVL.

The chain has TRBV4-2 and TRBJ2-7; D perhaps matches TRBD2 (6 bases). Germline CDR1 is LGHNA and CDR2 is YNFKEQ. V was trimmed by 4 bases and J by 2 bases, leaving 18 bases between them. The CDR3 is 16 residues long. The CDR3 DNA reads TGTGCCAGCAGCCTAACCGTTTCGGGAGAGGCCTACGAGCAGTACTTC. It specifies CASSLTVSGEAYEQYF.

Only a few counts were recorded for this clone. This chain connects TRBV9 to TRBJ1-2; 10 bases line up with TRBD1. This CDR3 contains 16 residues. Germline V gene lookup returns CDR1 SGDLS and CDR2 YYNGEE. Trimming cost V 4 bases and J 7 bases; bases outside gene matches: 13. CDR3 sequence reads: CASSRGTGAIGGGYTF. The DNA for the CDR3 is TGTGCCAGCAGCCGCGGGACAGGGGCAATAGGAGGTGGCTACACCTTC.

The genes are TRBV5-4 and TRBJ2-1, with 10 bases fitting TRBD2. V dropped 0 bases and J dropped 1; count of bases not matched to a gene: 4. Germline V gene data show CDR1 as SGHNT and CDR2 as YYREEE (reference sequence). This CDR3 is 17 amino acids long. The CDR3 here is CASSLELAGPSYNEQFF. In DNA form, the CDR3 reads TGTGCCAGCAGCTTGGAACTAGCGGGGCCATCCTACAATGAGCAGTTCTTC.

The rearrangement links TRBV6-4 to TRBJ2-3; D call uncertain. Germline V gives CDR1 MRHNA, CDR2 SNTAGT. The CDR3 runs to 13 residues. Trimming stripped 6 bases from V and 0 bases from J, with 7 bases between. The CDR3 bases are TGTGCCAGCAGCCCGTTTAGCACAGATACGCAGTATTTT. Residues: CASSPFSTDTQYF.

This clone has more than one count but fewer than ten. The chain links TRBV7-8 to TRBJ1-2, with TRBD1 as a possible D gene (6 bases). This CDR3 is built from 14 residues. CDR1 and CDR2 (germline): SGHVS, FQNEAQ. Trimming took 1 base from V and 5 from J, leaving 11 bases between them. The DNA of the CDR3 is TGTGCCAGCAGCTTAGACAGGGTAGAATATGGCTACACCTTC. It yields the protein CASSLDRVEYGYTF.

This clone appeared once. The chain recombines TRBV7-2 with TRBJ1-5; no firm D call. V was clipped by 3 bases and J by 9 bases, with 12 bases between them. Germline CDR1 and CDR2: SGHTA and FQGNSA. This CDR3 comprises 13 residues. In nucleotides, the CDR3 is TGTGCCAGCAGCTTCCCGGGAGCCGGGCCCCAGCATTTT. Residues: CASSFPGAGPQHF.

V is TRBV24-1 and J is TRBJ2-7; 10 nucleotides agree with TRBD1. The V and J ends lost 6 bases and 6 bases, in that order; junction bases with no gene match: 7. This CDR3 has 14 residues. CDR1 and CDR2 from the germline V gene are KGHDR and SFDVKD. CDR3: CATSPGTGDREQYF. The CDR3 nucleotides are TGTGCCACCAGTCCCGGGACAGGGGATCGCGAGCAGTACTTC.

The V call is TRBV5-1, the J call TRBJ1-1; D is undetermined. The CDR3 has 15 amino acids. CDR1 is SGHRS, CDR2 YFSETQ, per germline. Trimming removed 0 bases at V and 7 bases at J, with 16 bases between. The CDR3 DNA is TGCGCCAGCAGCTTGGAGTCCGGCGACGGGATTGAAGCTTTCTTT. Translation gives CASSLESGDGIEAFF.

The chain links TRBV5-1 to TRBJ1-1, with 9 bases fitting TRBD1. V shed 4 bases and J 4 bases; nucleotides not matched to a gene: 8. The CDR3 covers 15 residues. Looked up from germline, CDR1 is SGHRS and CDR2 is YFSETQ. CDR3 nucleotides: TGCGCCAGCAGCACAATACAGGGGGCGTCCACTGAAGCTTTCTTT. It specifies CASSTIQGASTEAFF.